This passage covers 18 T cell receptor beta chains from one sample sequenced in a study of Graves' ophthalmopathy and Graves' hyperthyroidism. CDR3 regions of TCR beta were amplified from RNA transcripts. RT-PCR with HTBI primers came first, then second-round multiplex PCR. TCRdb re-called the multiplex PCR reads with MiXCR, one entry per CDR3 protein. Of 350,000 to 450,000 distinct CDR3 sequences in the sample, about 21% were seen once. The material sequenced was peripheral blood. These receptors originate from a woman between 18 and 29 years old with stable Graves' hyperthyroidism.

Points on this clonotype: It may be a read error: a sequence one base away is much more abundant. The DNA for the CDR3 is TGTGCCAGCAGCCTAGGGGCAGGAGATACCCAGTACTTC. It is translated as CASSLGAGDTQYF. V gene TRBV7-2 combines with J gene TRBJ2-5; tentative D call: TRBD1 (5 bases). Germline lookup yields CDR1 SGHTA and CDR2 FQGNSA. V lost 5 bases to trimming and J lost 8 bases, with 15 bases between them. The CDR3 has 13 residues.

The V call is TRBV20-1, the J call TRBJ1-1; D is ambiguous. V was clipped by 0 bases and J by 1 base, with 3 bases between them. Per germline, CDR1 DFQATT and CDR2 SNEGSKA (reference sequence). This CDR3 contains 12 residues. CDR3 DNA: TGCAGTGCTAGAGAGCCGAACACTGAAGCTTTCTTT. Translating it yields CSAREPNTEAFF.

By share of the sample, this clonotype is medium-sized. The chain couples TRBV12-3 or TRBV12-4 to TRBJ2-7, with D uncertain. The CDR3 is 13 residues long. V was trimmed by 3 bases and J by 0 bases, leaving 6 bases between them. The CDR3 DNA reads as TGTGCCAGCAGTTTTGGGAACTCCTACGAGCAGTACTTC. As protein: CASSFGNSYEQYF.

In its sample, this clonotype was seen a few times. With a much larger clone just one base away, this may be a read error. The chain uses TRBV27 and TRBJ2-5; 10 positions match TRBD1. The CDR3 consists of 15 residues. Germline assignment: CDR1 MNHEY and CDR2 SMNVEV (reference sequence). CDR3 nucleotide sequence: TGTGCCAGCAGAGGAATCGGGACAGGGGAAGAGACCAAGTACTTC. It codes for CASRGIGTGEETKYF.

The chain employs TRBV19 and TRBJ1-5; 7 nucleotides agree with TRBD1. The germline V gene has CDR1 LNHDA and CDR2 SQIVND (reference sequence). V gave up 2 bases and J gave up 2 bases; unmatched junction bases: 3. This CDR3 contains 15 residues. The CDR3, as DNA: TGTGCCAGTAGTATAAGAGGGGGCGGCAATCAGCCCCAGCATTTT. Its protein is CASSIRGGGNQPQHF.

V usage is TRBV6-1 and J usage is TRBJ1-2, with 7 bases fitting TRBD1. V dropped 7 bases and J dropped 3; count of bases not matched to a gene: 2. This CDR3 has 12 residues. CDR1 and CDR2 from the germline V gene are MNHNS and SASEGT. For the CDR3, the DNA is TGTGCCAGCACCGACAGGGACTATGGCTACACCTTC. It codes for CASTDRDYGYTF.

This clonotype was seen repeatedly, ten times or more. V and J are TRBV6-1 and TRBJ1-2, with D perhaps matching TRBD1 (5 bases). The CDR3 is 14 amino acids. Deletions cut 3 bases from V and 3 bases from J, with 11 bases between. CDR1 and CDR2 from the germline V gene are MNHNS and SASEGT. The CDR3: CASSDSPGYYGYTF. The CDR3, as DNA: TGTGCCAGCAGTGATTCTCCAGGGTACTATGGCTACACCTTC.

A few counts support this clonotype. The V call is TRBV6-5, the J call TRBJ1-1, with D possibly TRBD1 on 5 matching bases. CDR3 length equals 12 residues. Germline CDR1 is MNHEY and CDR2 is SVGAGI. Trimming left V 4 bases short and J 10 bases short, with 13 bases between. The CDR3 loop reads CASSFDSPAAFF. The CDR3 DNA reads TGTGCCAGCAGTTTTGACAGTCCGGCAGCTTTCTTT.

This clonotype was observed at least ten times. This chain joins TRBV28 and TRBJ2-7, with D possibly matching TRBD2 (5 bases). The germline V and J ends were trimmed by 3 bases and 4 bases, with 10 bases remaining between them. Germline CDR1 reads MDHEN; CDR2 reads SYDVKM. This CDR3 region has 13 residues. CDR3 sequence (DNA): TGTGCCAGCAGTTTGGCGGGCTATTACGAGCAGTACTTC. Protein sequence: CASSLAGYYEQYF.

The sample holds many counts of this clonotype. The V call is TRBV11-3, the J call TRBJ2-7; D gene uncertain. Trimming took off 1 base at V and 4 bases at J, with 8 bases between the two ends. This CDR3 region has 13 residues. The germline V gene has CDR1 SGHNT and CDR2 YENEEA. In DNA form, the CDR3 reads TGTGCCAGCAGCTTAGGAGGAGAATACGAGCAGTACTTC. It yields the protein CASSLGGEYEQYF.

This clonotype was recorded many times. This chain connects TRBV5-6 to TRBJ2-7, with D perhaps TRBD2 (6 bases). Trimming stripped 0 bases from V and 0 bases from J, with 7 bases between. Germline values: CDR1 SGHDT, CDR2 YYEEEE. CDR3 length: 14 residues. CDR3 sequence: CASSLVGSSYEQYF. The CDR3 bases are TGTGCCAGCAGCTTGGTCGGGAGCTCCTACGAGCAGTACTTC.

The table lists this clonotype with many counts. The chain combines TRBV6-5 with TRBJ1-2, with a tentative D call TRBD1 (5 bases). V was trimmed by 4 bases and J by 2 bases, leaving 8 bases between them. CDR3 length: 13 amino acids. CDR1 MNHEY and CDR2 SVGAGI come from the germline V gene. The CDR3 sequence is CASSSGTNYGYTF. The DNA for the CDR3 is TGTGCCAGCAGTTCCGGGACGAACTATGGCTACACCTTC.

In its sample, this clonotype was seen a few times. The J gene is TRBJ2-2, the V gene TRBV9; unclear D gene. CDR1 is SGDLS and CDR2 is YYNGEE in the germline V gene. This CDR3 is 16 amino acids long. Trimming pared 0 bases from V and 1 base from J, leaving 10 bases between. The CDR3 loop is CASSVAGIRNTGELFF. CDR3 in DNA: TGTGCCAGCAGCGTAGCTGGTATCCGGAACACCGGGGAGCTGTTTTTT. Full variable domain (outside the CDR3, taken from reference TRBV9 and TRBJ2-2): DSGVTQTPKHLITATGQRVTLRCSPRSGDLSVYWYQQSLDQGLQFLIQYYNGEERAKGNILERFSAQQFPDLHSELNLSSLELGDSALYFCASSVAGIRNTGELFFGEGSRLTVL.

Many counts were recorded for this clonotype. V and J are TRBV28 and TRBJ1-5; the match to TRBD1 covers 11 bases. V shed 10 bases, J shed 2 bases, and the junction held 13 bases outside the gene matches. The CDR3 loop spans 17 amino acids. Germline V gives CDR1 MDHEN, CDR2 SYDVKM. CDR3 DNA: TGTGCCACCTCGGACAGGGGGCCCGGGGGGGGCAATCAGCCCCAGCATTTT. Translation gives CATSDRGPGGGNQPQHF.

Worth noting for this clonotype: One junction end does not reproduce the germline sequence, and a read error may be involved. This chain joins TRBV5-1 and TRBJ1-1, with unresolved D. This CDR3 is built from 13 residues. The germline gives CDR1 SGHRS, CDR2 YFSETQ. The CDR3 protein is CSSSLTGNTEAFF. CDR3 nucleotides: TGCTCCAGCAGCTTAACCGGTAACACTGAAGCTTTCTTT.

This clonotype was recorded at least ten times. The chain links TRBV12-3 or TRBV12-4 to TRBJ2-7; 15 bases align to TRBD2. Trimming at V came to 10 bases and at J to 6 bases, leaving 7 bases not matched to a gene. The CDR3 totals 14 residues. CDR3 DNA: TGTGCCACCAAAAGGGGACTAGCGGGAGGCGAGCAGTACTTC. Translating it yields CATKRGLAGGEQYF.

Only a few counts were recorded for this clonotype. V usage is TRBV6-2 or TRBV6-3 and J usage is TRBJ2-7; 11 bases are a match to TRBD2. The germline V gene has CDR1 MNHEY and CDR2 SVGEGT. Trimming removed 7 bases from V and 5 bases from J; junction bases left unmatched: 13. The CDR3 totals 16 residues. CDR3 sequence: CASKSERLAGSHEQYF. The CDR3 coding sequence is TGTGCCAGCAAAAGCGAACGACTAGCGGGAAGCCACGAGCAGTACTTC.

Many counts were recorded for this clonotype. J is TRBJ2-7 and V is TRBV12-3 or TRBV12-4; maybe TRBD2 (5 bases). This CDR3 contains 15 residues. Trimming left V 3 bases short and J 3 bases short, with 15 bases between. In DNA form, the CDR3 reads TGTGCCAGCAGTTTCACTGTGGGAGTGGGCTACGAGCAGTACTTC. Amino acids: CASSFTVGVGYEQYF.